These 18 T cell receptor beta chains were all obtained from the same sample, sequenced in a study of blood T cell repertoires in COVID-19. TCRdb's copy holds only in-frame clones and misses some; the assay was immunoSEQ multiplex PCR. The sample has approximately 190,000 clones, roughly 80% seen once. Sample: peripheral blood. These receptors originate from a man aged 55 to 70 with active or convalescent COVID-19.

This clone has more than one count but fewer than ten. The chain couples TRBV7-9 to TRBJ2-1; TRBD2 might be the D (6 bases). V lost 1 base, J lost 10 bases, and 17 bases lay in between. The germline CDR1 and CDR2 sequences are SEHNR and FQNEAQ (reference sequence). The CDR3 extends over 15 amino acids. The CDR3 sequence is CASSLVTDLGLEQFF. CDR3 DNA: TGTGCCAGCAGCTTAGTTACAGACTTGGGACTCGAGCAGTTCTTC.

The chain joins TRBV6-5 to TRBJ1-6; TRBD1 is a possible D gene (5 bases). Trimming took 8 bases from V and 9 from J, leaving 14 bases between them. This CDR3 contains 13 residues. Germline CDR1 reads MNHEY; CDR2 reads SVGAGI. As DNA, the CDR3 is TGTGCCAGCCAAGGGCAGGGCAGTTCACCCCTCCACTTT. Translating it yields CASQGQGSSPLHF.

V usage is TRBV3-1 (or the pseudogene TRBV3-2) and J usage is TRBJ2-2; 8 bases match TRBD1. V trimming: 5 bases; J trimming: 6 bases; junction bases outside the gene matches: 11. The V gene's germline CDR1 is LGHDT and CDR2 YNNKEL (reference sequence). This CDR3 has 16 residues. The CDR3 is CASSNRQGTFPGELFF. The CDR3 nucleotides are TGTGCCAGCAGCAACAGACAGGGGACATTTCCCGGGGAGCTGTTTTTT.

The chain links TRBV6-5 to TRBJ2-7; 9 positions match TRBD1. The CDR3 runs 13 residues. Looked up from germline, CDR1 is MNHEY and CDR2 is SVGAGI. V was pared by 8 bases and J by 1 base, with 3 bases of the junction left unmatched. CDR3 DNA sequence: TGTGCCAGCGACAGGGGGGGGTCCTACGAGCAGTACTTC. Amino acids: CASDRGGSYEQYF.

This chain links TRBV7-2 with TRBJ2-1; D ambiguous. CDR3 length: 11 amino acids. V was shortened by 5 bases and J by 8 bases, with 7 bases between the two germline ends. Germline values: CDR1 SGHTA, CDR2 FQGNSA. CDR3 bases: TGTGCCAGCAGCCTTCTCTATGAGCAGTTCTTC. This codes for CASSLLYEQFF.

The V call is TRBV11-2, the J call TRBJ2-7; D is undetermined. In germline, CDR1 is SGHAT, CDR2 FQNNGV. The V end was cut by 0 bases, the J end by 4 bases, with 4 bases between. The CDR3 consists of 12 residues. Written as DNA, the CDR3 is TGTGCCAGCAGCTTAGATCTTTACGAGCAGTACTTC. It specifies CASSLDLYEQYF.

This chain uses TRBV10-3 with TRBJ2-3; 7 bases are shared with TRBD2. The J segment lost 11 bases and the V segment lost 0 bases, leaving 2 bases of the junction unmatched. From germline, CDR1 is ENHRY and CDR2 SYGVKD. The CDR3 runs 12 residues. The CDR3 sequence is CAISESSGEQYF. The CDR3 DNA is TGTGCCATCAGTGAGTCGAGCGGGGAGCAGTATTTT.

Here the CDR3 DNA reads TGTGCCAGCAGGGCCAATTCACCCCTCCACTTT. Its protein product is CASRANSPLHF. The chain employs TRBV28 and TRBJ1-6; D unclear. This CDR3 comprises 11 residues. Between the trimmed V and J ends, which lost 6 bases and 7 bases, there was a span of 4 bases. The germline gives CDR1 MDHEN, CDR2 SYDVKM.

V gene TRBV24-1 combines with J gene TRBJ2-5; 11 nucleotides agree with TRBD2. Germline V gives CDR1 KGHDR, CDR2 SFDVKD. The CDR3 consists of 16 residues. J lost 5 bases, V lost 4 bases, and 8 bases had no gene match. CDR3 nucleotide sequence: TGTGCCACCAGTGACTCTATAGCGGGAGGGTACGAGACCCAGTACTTC. It codes for CATSDSIAGGYETQYF.

A word on this clone: The junction departs from the called germline gene at one end, perhaps through a read error. The genes are TRBV6-1 and TRBJ1-5; TRBD1 aligns across 9 bases. CDR3 length equals 16 residues. Germline CDR1 MNHNS, CDR2 SASEGT. Written as DNA, the CDR3 is TGTGCCAGCAGTGAGTTCCCGGGACAGGGCAACCAGCCCCAGCATTTT. It encodes CASSEFPGQGNQPQHF.

This chain connects TRBV18 to TRBJ2-5, with D possibly being TRBD2 (5 bases). Germline V gene data show CDR1 as KGHSH and CDR2 as LQKENI. This CDR3 contains 15 residues. Trimming shortened V by 1 base and J by 1 base, and 10 bases separated the two germline ends. The CDR3 DNA is TGTGCCAGCTCACCACGAGTGGGAGCCCAAGAGACCCAGTACTTC. It codes for CASSPRVGAQETQYF.

This clone was detected a few times. The rearrangement uses TRBV27 and TRBJ2-7, with 9 bases matching TRBD2. Germline CDR1 MNHEY, CDR2 SMNVEV (reference sequence). The CDR3 covers 13 residues. J gave up 6 bases and V 5 bases, and 5 bases lay outside the gene matches. CDR3 sequence reads: CASSVTSGPEQYF. The CDR3 DNA is TGTGCCAGCAGTGTGACTAGCGGCCCCGAGCAGTACTTC.

The chain carries TRBV3-1 (or the pseudogene TRBV3-2) and TRBJ1-1; D ambiguous. The CDR3 has 13 amino acids. V dropped 4 bases and J dropped 8 bases, with 14 bases sitting between them. Germline CDR1 is LGHDT and CDR2 is YNNKEL (reference sequence). The CDR3 is CASSPWRVGEAFF. CDR3 nucleotide sequence: TGTGCCAGCAGCCCCTGGAGGGTAGGAGAAGCTTTCTTT.

The V and J genes are TRBV27 and TRBJ1-1; D perhaps matches TRBD1 (5 bases). The CDR3 is made up of 11 amino acids. With 2 bases removed from V and 10 bases from J, the gap between germline ends came to 8 bases. Germline lookup yields CDR1 MNHEY and CDR2 SMNVEV (reference sequence). This chain's CDR3 is CASSLRGVAFF. The DNA of the CDR3 is TGTGCCAGCAGTTTAAGGGGTGTAGCTTTCTTT.

Only one count was recorded for this clone. The chain couples TRBV5-4 to TRBJ2-1; D not resolved. The CDR3 totals 14 residues. Germline V CDR1 and CDR2: SGHNT, YYREEE (reference sequence). Deletions cut 0 bases from V and 4 bases from J, with 8 bases between. The DNA of the CDR3 is TGTGCCAGCAGCTTGGCGCCGGTATACAATGAGCAGTTCTTC. Encoded protein: CASSLAPVYNEQFF.

The chain links TRBV4-1 to TRBJ2-1; tentative D call: TRBD2 (5 bases). V was clipped by 1 base and J by 7 bases, with 14 bases between them. The germline V gene encodes CDR1 MGHRA and CDR2 YSYEKL. This CDR3 spans 15 amino acids. The CDR3 DNA is TGCGCCAGCAGCCAAGTGCCCCTAGCAGGTAATGAGCAGTTCTTC. It encodes CASSQVPLAGNEQFF.

The V call is TRBV27, the J call TRBJ2-7; D gene unclear. The CDR3 runs to 14 residues. Germline assignment: CDR1 MNHEY and CDR2 SMNVEV (reference sequence). Trimming left V 1 base short and J 9 bases short, with 16 bases between. In nucleotides, the CDR3 is TGTGCCAGCAGTTTATTGGGCCATCAGGAAGGGCAGTACTTC. Translated: CASSLLGHQEGQYF.

CDR3 protein: CASSDLGTGGEKLFF. CDR3 coding DNA: TGTGCCAGCAGTGACCTCGGGACAGGGGGGGAAAAACTGTTTTTT. This sequence joins TRBV6-1 and TRBJ1-4; 11 bases are a match to TRBD1. Per germline, CDR1 MNHNS and CDR2 SASEGT. The CDR3 contains 15 residues. V shed 3 bases, J shed 8 bases, and the junction held 5 bases outside the gene matches.